The 19 T cell receptor beta chains below come from one sample, sequenced in a study of cytomegalovirus exposure and HLA in healthy donors (dated by TCRdb to 2016 to 2017). Library prep was done by the immunoSEQ multiplex PCR assay. The multiplex PCR relied on a mix of 60 forward primers for TCR Vbeta segments and 13 reverse primers for TCR Jbeta segments. This immuneACCESS table, as held by TCRdb, lists in-frame sequences with V and J called but not all clones. Of the missing ones, under half trace to an unresolved V gene in checked studies; the others have no known cause. Here the sample has some 66,000 clones; over 75% occur a single time. The ten largest account for over 9.5% of the sample. Sample: PBMCs. The receptors shown here come from a man aged 35 to 55 in good health and CMV-seronegative.

The chain links TRBV4-2 to TRBJ2-7; D possibly corresponds to TRBD2 (6 bases). V dropped 4 bases and J dropped 1 base, with 11 bases sitting between them. Germline V gene data show CDR1 as LGHNA and CDR2 as YNFKEQ. This CDR3 contains 14 residues. CDR3 sequence: CASSLEEGSYEQYF. CDR3 sequence (DNA): TGTGCCAGCAGCCTCGAGGAGGGGTCCTACGAGCAGTACTTC.

The J gene is TRBJ2-5, the V gene TRBV19, with D perhaps TRBD2 (6 bases). The CDR3 sequence is 13 residues long. The germline CDR1 and CDR2 sequences are LNHDA and SQIVND (reference sequence). The germline V and J ends were trimmed by 5 bases and 1 base, with 8 bases remaining between them. The CDR3 loop reads CASSRGSQETQYF. The CDR3 nucleotides read TGTGCCAGTAGTCGGGGGTCCCAAGAGACCCAGTACTTC.

The chain joins TRBV5-1 to TRBJ2-1; TRBD1 matches 11 bases. Germline CDR1 SGHRS, CDR2 YFSETQ. The CDR3 loop spans 16 amino acids. V trimming: 0 bases; J trimming: 4 bases; junction bases outside the gene matches: 3. This CDR3 is CASSLGGTGGYNEQFF. For the CDR3, the DNA is TGCGCCAGCAGCTTGGGGGGGACAGGGGGTTACAATGAGCAGTTCTTC.

The chain uses TRBV27 and TRBJ2-7, with a weak D call TRBD2 (6 bases). The V end was cut by 5 bases, the J end by 2 bases, with 16 bases between. Germline CDR1 reads MNHEY; CDR2 reads SMNVEV (reference sequence). This CDR3 is 15 amino acids long. CDR3 sequence (DNA): TGTGCCAGCAGTATCCGGGGACGGGGGACCTACGAGCAGTACTTC. Amino acids: CASSIRGRGTYEQYF.

The chain uses TRBV5-6 and TRBJ1-1, with a possible D match to TRBD1 (5 bases). Germline loops: CDR1 SGHDT, CDR2 YYEEEE. Trimming pared 3 bases from V and 0 bases from J, leaving 12 bases between. There are 15 residues in the CDR3. CDR3 sequence: CASSWMTEMNTEAFF. In DNA form, the CDR3 reads TGTGCCAGCAGCTGGATGACAGAGATGAACACTGAAGCTTTCTTT. The entire variable domain, with the rest obtained from reference TRBV5-6 and TRBJ1-1, is as follows: DAGVTQSPTHLIKTRGQQVTLRCSPKSGHDTVSWYQQALGQGPQFIFQYYEEEERQRGNFPDRFSGHQFPNYSSELNVNALLLGDSALYLCASSWMTEMNTEAFFGQGTRLTVV.

Turning to this clone: Other nucleotide sequences in the sample specify the same CDR3. The chain joins TRBV9 to TRBJ2-1, with a tentative D call TRBD2 (6 bases). Trimming shortened V by 1 base and J by 4 bases, and 27 bases separated the two germline ends. CDR1 SGDLS and CDR2 YYNGEE come from the germline V gene. The CDR3 is 20 residues long. The CDR3 region is CASSVSWASVITREYNEQFF. In DNA, the CDR3 is TGTGCCAGCAGCGTAAGCTGGGCTAGCGTCATCACCCGGGAGTACAATGAGCAGTTCTTC.

CDR3 amino acids: CASKGASGGSYNEQFF. The CDR3, as DNA: TGTGCCAGCAAGGGGGCCAGCGGGGGATCCTACAATGAGCAGTTCTTC. The chain combines TRBV2 with TRBJ2-1, with a weak D call TRBD2 (8 bases). From germline, CDR1 is SNHLY and CDR2 FYNNEI. The CDR3 runs to 16 residues. With 7 bases removed from V and 1 base from J, the gap between germline ends came to 17 bases.

This chain connects TRBV7-2 to TRBJ2-4, with 10 nucleotides matching TRBD2. V was pared by 5 bases and J by 2 bases, with 6 bases of the junction left unmatched. The germline V gene has CDR1 SGHTA and CDR2 FQGNSA. The CDR3 spans 16 residues. This chain's CDR3 is CASSISSGGTKNIQYF. The CDR3 DNA sequence: TGTGCCAGCAGCATTTCTAGCGGGGGTACCAAAAACATTCAGTACTTC.

The chain couples TRBV5-1 to TRBJ2-7, with 9 bases fitting TRBD2. This CDR3 comprises 15 residues. The V gene end was trimmed by 3 bases and the J gene end by 3 bases; junction bases not matched to a gene: 7. Germline values: CDR1 SGHRS, CDR2 YFSETQ. In DNA form, the CDR3 reads TGCGCCAGCAGCTCGACTAGCGGCATCCGCTACGAGCAGTACTTC. It codes for CASSSTSGIRYEQYF.

The chain has TRBV4-1 and TRBJ2-7, with 10 bases lining up with TRBD1. V dropped 4 bases and J dropped 2; count of bases not matched to a gene: 8. This CDR3 has 16 amino acids. Germline lookup yields CDR1 MGHRA and CDR2 YSYEKL. The CDR3 DNA reads as TGCGCCAGCAGCCCCACTCGACAGGGGGCACCCTACGAGCAGTACTTC. This sequence encodes CASSPTRQGAPYEQYF.

V is TRBV6-6 and J is TRBJ2-7, with 9 bases lining up with TRBD2. The V segment lost 2 bases and the J segment 6 bases; nucleotides outside the gene matches: 5. This CDR3 has 14 residues. CDR1 and CDR2 (germline): MNHNY, SVGAGI (reference sequence). CDR3 in DNA: TGTGCCAGCAGTTACGAGGGACTAGCTACCGAGCAGTACTTC. This encodes CASSYEGLATEQYF.

There are a few counts of this clone. The chain has TRBV5-4 and TRBJ2-1; TRBD2 aligns across 7 bases. The CDR3 sequence is 14 residues long. Germline trimming cut 4 bases from V and 6 bases from J; bases unmatched to any gene: 7. CDR1 is SGHNT and CDR2 is YYREEE in the germline V gene (reference sequence). Here the CDR3 reads CASSPGLDPNEQFF. CDR3 coding DNA: TGTGCCAGCAGCCCCGGACTAGACCCCAATGAGCAGTTCTTC.

This chain links TRBV10-3 with TRBJ1-3; D is ambiguous. CDR3 length equals 15 residues. Germline values: CDR1 ENHRY, CDR2 SYGVKD. Trimming took 2 bases from V and 0 from J, leaving 8 bases between them. The CDR3 region has the DNA TGTGCCATCAGTGAGCGAGTCCTCTCTGGAAACACCATATATTTT. It is translated as CAISERVLSGNTIYF.

The gene calls are TRBV5-6 and TRBJ2-7; 7 bases align to TRBD1. The CDR3 is 11 amino acids. The germline V gene has CDR1 SGHDT and CDR2 YYEEEE. After removal of 8 bases from V and 5 bases from J, the junction contained 4 bases not matched to a gene. The CDR3 DNA is TGTGCCAGTCAGGGGGACCACGAGCAGTACTTC. This translates into CASQGDHEQYF.

The chain links TRBV4-2 to TRBJ1-3; D may be TRBD1 (6 bases). The CDR3 loop spans 16 amino acids. Germline V gene lookup returns CDR1 LGHNA and CDR2 YNFKEQ. Trimming took off 3 bases at V and 4 bases at J, with 16 bases between the two ends. This CDR3 is CASSQFDRTTGNTIYF. CDR3 nucleotide sequence: TGTGCCAGCAGCCAGTTCGACAGGACGACGGGAAACACCATATATTTT.

A few counts support this clone. The rearrangement links TRBV7-9 to TRBJ2-1; TRBD1 aligns across 10 bases. The ends lost 5 bases at V and 9 bases at J; junction bases unmatched: 10. This CDR3 region has 15 residues. The V gene's germline CDR1 is SEHNR and CDR2 FQNEAQ (reference sequence). The CDR3 loop reads CASSPWGDRGGEQFF. In DNA form, the CDR3 reads TGTGCCAGCAGCCCGTGGGGGGACAGGGGAGGTGAGCAGTTCTTC.

J is TRBJ2-7 and V is TRBV11-2; D may be TRBD1 (5 bases). Germline CDR1 and CDR2: SGHAT and FQNNGV. Between the trimmed V and J ends, which lost 4 bases and 6 bases, there was a span of 19 bases. CDR3 length: 15 residues. This chain's CDR3 is CASSSFDAGPGEQYF. In DNA form, the CDR3 reads TGTGCCAGCAGCTCGTTTGACGCAGGGCCGGGCGAGCAGTACTTC.

The chain joins TRBV7-9 to TRBJ1-1, with TRBD1 as a possible D gene (5 bases). V lost 7 bases and J lost 1, with 10 bases in between. The CDR3 runs 13 residues. Germline lookup yields CDR1 SEHNR and CDR2 FQNEAQ (reference sequence). CDR3 protein: CASKLQENTEAFF. CDR3 bases: TGTGCCAGCAAACTACAGGAGAACACTGAAGCTTTCTTT. Full variable domain (rest looked up from reference TRBV7-9 and TRBJ1-1): DTGVSQNPRHKITKRGQNVTFRCDPISEHNRLYWYRQTLGQGPEFLTYFQNEAQLEKSRLLSDRFSAERPKGSFSTLEIQRTEQGDSAMYLCASKLQENTEAFFGQGTRLTVV.

This sequence joins TRBV27 and TRBJ2-3; TRBD1 matches 10 bases. The CDR3 length is 15 residues. Germline lookup yields CDR1 MNHEY and CDR2 SMNVEV (reference sequence). Trimming at V came to 6 bases and at J to 1 base, leaving 4 bases not matched to a gene. CDR3 sequence: CASSAGTGGTDTQYF. The DNA for the CDR3 is TGTGCCAGCAGCGCGGGGACAGGGGGCACAGATACGCAGTATTTT.